Below are 18 T cell receptor beta chains sequenced from a single sample in a study of blood T cells in healthy people across ages. Using a J-beta primer mix together with a sample-barcoded 5' primer, a second PCR was run for 7 to 11 cycles. Each CDR3 protein is one row after TCRdb ran MiXCR on the 5' RACE reads. The sample includes 1 million or so distinct CDR3 sequences, around 27% of them seen just once. These same data were also listed under a study on T cells of mothers and their children.

Sequences were obtained from blood. All receptors come from a girl between 2 and 10 years old in good health.

In its sample, this clonotype was seen once. The chain carries TRBV10-3 and TRBJ2-1; 7 nucleotides agree with TRBD2. The ends lost 8 bases at V and 5 bases at J; junction bases unmatched: 9. Germline values: CDR1 ENHRY, CDR2 SYGVKD. The CDR3 totals 14 residues. The CDR3 region has the DNA TGTGCCATCGGCAGACTAGCTCCTAACAATGAGCAGTTCTTC. This sequence encodes CAIGRLAPNNEQFF.

This clonotype has just a few counts. The CDR3 loop is CARSDDYNEQFF. The CDR3 DNA reads TGTGCCAGAAGTGACGACTACAATGAGCAGTTCTTC. This sequence joins TRBV7-9 and TRBJ2-1; D unresolved. Per the germline V gene, CDR1 is SEHNR and CDR2 is FQNEAQ (reference sequence). Between the trimmed V and J ends, which lost 9 bases and 3 bases, there was a span of 9 bases. The CDR3 has 12 residues.

This clonotype has just a few counts. DNA of the CDR3: TGTGCCAGCACGATGGCCAGCGGTTTCGGCTACACCTTC. Protein product: CASTMASGFGYTF. The chain joins TRBV2 to TRBJ1-2; D uncertain. V lost 7 bases and J lost 8, with 17 bases in between. This CDR3 spans 13 amino acids. Germline CDR1 is SNHLY and CDR2 is FYNNEI.

The rearrangement uses TRBV13 and TRBJ2-7; TRBD1 might be the D (6 bases). Germline CDR1 reads PRHDT; CDR2 reads FYEKMQ (reference sequence). The V end lost 5 bases, the J end lost 0 bases, and 17 bases lay between the germline ends. The CDR3 is 16 residues long. CDR3 sequence (DNA): TGTGCCAGCAGCCAGTACGGACAGCCCAGCTCCTACGAGCAGTACTTC. It translates to CASSQYGQPSSYEQYF. Full variable domain (rest looked up from reference TRBV13 and TRBJ2-7): AAGVIQSPRHLIKEKRETATLKCYPIPRHDTVYWYQQGPGQDPQFLISFYEKMQSDKGSIPDRFSAQQFSDYHSELNMSSLELGDSALYFCASSQYGQPSSYEQYFGPGTRLTVT.

The chain combines TRBV29-1 with TRBJ2-5; D tentatively reads TRBD1 or TRBD2 (6 bases each). The closer fit of TRBJ2-1 to the DNA end suggests the J call may be wrong. Germline V gives CDR1 SQVTM, CDR2 ANQGSEA. The CDR3 contains 14 residues. The chain's CDR3 is CSGEGLGGRNEQFF. For the CDR3, the DNA is TGCAGCGGGGAAGGTTTAGGGGGGAGGAATGAGCAGTTCTTC.

This clonotype has more than one count but fewer than ten. This chain connects TRBV5-1 to TRBJ2-7, with D possibly TRBD1 on 5 matching bases. Germline V gene data show CDR1 as SGHRS and CDR2 as YFSETQ. V was cut by 0 bases and J by 5 bases, with 15 bases left in between. The CDR3 runs 15 residues. The CDR3 is CASSLVSGIGNEQYF. CDR3 coding DNA: TGCGCCAGCAGCTTGGTTTCAGGGATTGGTAACGAGCAGTACTTC. Supplemented by reference TRBV5-1 and TRBJ2-7, the full variable domain reads KAGVTQTPRYLIKTRGQQVTLSCSPISGHRSVSWYQQTPGQGLQFLFEYFSETQRNKGNFPGRFSGRQFSNSRSEMNVSTLELGDSALYLCASSLVSGIGNEQYFGPGTRLTVT.

The sample holds a few counts of this clonotype. The chain combines TRBV25-1 with TRBJ1-2; D perhaps matches TRBD1 (5 bases). Germline V gives CDR1 MGHDK, CDR2 SYGVNS. The CDR3 has 15 residues. The V gene lost 0 bases and the J gene lost 8 bases, with 16 bases spanning the gap. CDR3 protein: CASSEYIGDGHGYTF. The CDR3 nucleotides read TGTGCCAGCAGTGAATATATCGGGGACGGACACGGCTACACCTTC.

This clonotype was seen only a few times. The chain employs TRBV4-1 and TRBJ1-4; 9 bases are shared with TRBD1. V lost 4 bases, J lost 8 bases, and 8 bases stayed unmatched. The CDR3 spans 15 residues. Per germline, CDR1 MGHRA and CDR2 YSYEKL. CDR3: CASSPGDREGEKLFF. CDR3 coding DNA: TGCGCCAGCAGCCCAGGGGACAGGGAGGGGGAAAAACTGTTTTTT.

This clonotype was recorded a few times. V and J are TRBV4-3 and TRBJ2-4; D is undetermined. The V end lost 0 bases, the J end lost 1 base, and 13 bases lay between the germline ends. The CDR3 sequence is 17 residues long. Germline V gene sequence: CDR1 LGHNA, CDR2 YSLEER. CDR3 DNA: TGCGCCAGCAGCCAAGAAAGAACTCCCACCGCCAAAAACATTCAGTACTTC. Translation gives CASSQERTPTAKNIQYF.

V usage is TRBV12-3 or TRBV12-4 and J usage is TRBJ1-1, with a tentative D call TRBD1 (5 bases). Trimming cost V 7 bases and J 7 bases, with 16 bases left between them. This CDR3 region has 13 residues. The CDR3 DNA follows: TGTGCCAGCACCCCGGGACGGGGGGGTGAAGCTTTCTTT. Its protein product is CASTPGRGGEAFF.

The chain links TRBV20-1 to TRBJ2-1; a weak D match, TRBD2 (5 bases). The CDR3 length is 11 residues. The ends were cut back, 5 bases at V and 7 bases at J, with 9 bases in the middle. In germline, CDR1 is DFQATT, CDR2 SNEGSKA (reference sequence). DNA for the CDR3: TGCAGTGCTTTTAGCGCGAATGAGCAGTTCTTC. As protein: CSAFSANEQFF.

This clonotype was seen a single time. This chain links TRBV12-5 with TRBJ1-1, with D unresolved. Germline CDR1 reads LGHNT; CDR2 reads FRNRAP. This CDR3 has 13 amino acids. V lost 6 bases and J lost 3, with 11 bases in between. CDR3 residues: CASGLYPDTEAFF. The CDR3 nucleotides are TGTGCTAGTGGGCTATACCCCGACACTGAAGCTTTCTTT. Variable domain in full (rest from reference TRBV12-5 and TRBJ1-1): DARVTQTPRHKVTEMGQEVTMRCQPILGHNTVFWYRQTMMQGLELLAYFRNRAPLDDSGMPKDRFSAEMPDATLATLKIQPSEPRDSAVYFCASGLYPDTEAFFGQGTRLTVV.

The chain recombines TRBV27 with TRBJ2-5; TRBD2 is a possible D gene (6 bases). The CDR3 is 15 amino acids. Germline V gives CDR1 MNHEY, CDR2 SMNVEV (reference sequence). The ends were cut back, 5 bases at V and 5 bases at J, with 18 bases in the middle. The chain's CDR3 is CASSPRDLGLETQYF. CDR3 coding DNA: TGTGCCAGCAGTCCCAGGGACTTAGGTTTGGAGACCCAGTACTTC.

The chain combines TRBV29-1 with TRBJ2-1, with D maybe TRBD1 (6 bases). There are 16 residues in the CDR3. Germline CDR1 and CDR2: SQVTM and ANQGSEA. V gave up 3 bases and J gave up 6 bases, with 21 bases separating them. The CDR3 DNA follows: TGCAGCGTTGAGGGGTTAAGGGGGAACGCGGCCAATGAGCAGTTCTTC. As protein: CSVEGLRGNAANEQFF.

This clonotype was counted a few times. The CDR3 sequence is CASSLNSGSIDTQYF. In DNA form, the CDR3 reads TGTGCCAGCAGCTTAAATTCCGGGTCGATAGATACGCAGTATTTT. The gene calls are TRBV7-2 and TRBJ2-3; no reliable D call. This CDR3 has 15 amino acids. Germline-derived CDR1 and CDR2 are SGHTA and FQGNSA. V lost 2 bases and J 5 bases, leaving 14 bases between the germline ends.

This clonotype was seen a few times. This rearrangement joins TRBV5-1 to TRBJ2-7, with D tentatively TRBD2 (6 bases). V lost 0 bases and J 4 bases, leaving 14 bases between the germline ends. The CDR3 is 15 amino acids. Per germline, CDR1 SGHRS and CDR2 YFSETQ. The CDR3 here is CASSLAGTPKYEQYF. The DNA for the CDR3 is TGCGCCAGCAGCTTGGCGGGGACTCCCAAATACGAGCAGTACTTC.

This clonotype has a handful of counts. This sequence joins TRBV5-1 and TRBJ1-1; perhaps TRBD1 as D (6 bases). The CDR3 spans 13 residues. CDR1 is SGHRS and CDR2 is YFSETQ in the germline V gene. With 5 bases removed from V and 5 bases from J, the gap between germline ends came to 13 bases. DNA for the CDR3: TGCGCCAGCAGATCCCTAGGGGGGACTGAAGCTTTCTTT. Protein product: CASRSLGGTEAFF.

This sequence joins TRBV28 and TRBJ1-2; D uncertain. Germline values: CDR1 MDHEN, CDR2 SYDVKM. V lost 7 bases to trimming and J lost 4 bases, with 13 bases between them. This CDR3 spans 13 amino acids. Written as DNA, the CDR3 is TGTGCCAGCACCTTCAGTTGGTTCTATGGCTACACCTTC. This encodes CASTFSWFYGYTF.